The present TCR beta chain was sequenced within a study of radiation and T cells in renal cell carcinoma. General study points: In blood, top tumor clones expanded by 2 weeks, shrinking by 4.

This CDR3 spans 15 amino acids. Trimming left V 4 bases short and J 4 bases short, with 14 bases between. The germline V gene encodes CDR1 MNHEY and CDR2 SVGAGI. A remark on this clone: Its antigen is not known.

The time point: baseline pretreatment blood. Regarding treatment: 15 Gy SBRT to primary tumor, nephrectomy 4 weeks later. The patient's renal cell carcinoma had clear cell pathology. The repertoire was sequenced with immunoSEQ multiplex PCR; TCRdb's copy has only in-frame clones and lacks some. The data hold tens of thousands of clones, with 82% observed a single time. Sequencing used blood, obtained from a patient whose treatment included radiotherapy and nephrectomy. This receptor was obtained from a man aged 55 to 70 with renal cell carcinoma. V gene TRBV6-5 combines with J gene TRBJ1-3; D not certain. Here the CDR3 DNA reads TGTGCCAGCAGTTCCCCTCAGAATTCCGGAAACACCATATATTTT. It is translated as CASSSPQNSGNTIYF.